The sequence of this T cell receptor (beta chain) was determined in a study of monozygotic twins with inflammatory bowel disease. Points from the study as a whole: The analysis yielded no support for one strong signal or clonotype associated with IBD. IBD patients shared fewer clonotypes with other individuals than healthy twins, especially patients with disease activity signs. T cell subtypes were not distinguishable in this analysis. Patient repertoires may have gained variability from differing immunosuppressive treatments.

As concerns this clonotype: Antigen unknown.

This CDR3 contains 15 residues. Germline CDR1 is SGDLS and CDR2 is YYNGEE. Using the 5' RACE reads, TCRdb records one entry per CDR3 protein without DNA. Its listing shows 150,000 to 200,000 distinct CDR3 sequences. The sample comprised blood. The TCR sequence derives from a human donor with ulcerative colitis or Crohn's disease, or a healthy co-twin of an affected twin (not recorded which). This chain uses TRBV9 with TRBJ2-3; TCRdb picks TRBD2, but there is no DNA to check that call. This chain's CDR3 is CASSISGLSTDTQYF.